This TCR beta chain was observed in a study of cytomegalovirus exposure and HLA in healthy donors. Amplification used 60 Vbeta primers and 13 Jbeta primers. The table came from immunoSEQ multiplex PCR; TCRdb's copy has only in-frame clones and leaves some out. The sample includes 99,000 or so clones, 60% to 85% of them seen just once. Study-level findings and limits: Specific recognition of CMV antigens was confirmed in vitro for a few chains (all CMV-associated). Generally TCR sequences proved uncommon, though certain public TCRs appeared in numerous donors.

Concerning this clone: Its antigen is unidentified.

Trimming took 1 base from V and 4 from J, leaving 13 bases between them. Germline V lookup: CDR1 SEHNR, CDR2 FQNEAQ (reference sequence). CDR3 length: 16 amino acids. This clonotype was obtained from a man in his 60s in good health and CMV-seropositive. The chain carries TRBV7-9 and TRBJ1-4, with no clear D. Sequenced sample: PBMCs. This chain's CDR3 is CASSLGARRNNEKLFF. The DNA of the CDR3 is TGTGCCAGCAGCTTAGGCGCGAGGAGAAATAATGAAAAACTGTTTTTT.